This TCR beta chain appears in the sequencing data of a study of beta chain features in type 1 diabetes. Of the isolated RNA, all was reverse transcribed, and so the sequenced material was expressed TCRB transcripts. Millions of reads were obtained on average from naive, central memory and regulatory T cell samples. Here immunoSEQ multiplex PCR was the method, and the copy in TCRdb shows in-frame clones only, minus some. The sample records about 320,000 clones, less than 15% being singletons. This clone appeared a few times. Its matching antigen is unknown. Findings and caveats of the study: Patients with Type 1 diabetes showed moderately but significantly shorter TCRB CDR3s in all four CD4+ subsets.

Germline loops: CDR1 SNHLY, CDR2 FYNNEI. V dropped 3 bases and J dropped 5 bases, with 4 bases sitting between them. CDR3 length: 11 residues. The specimen sequenced was central memory CD4+ T cells from blood. This TCR derives from a man aged 25 to 45 in good health. The genes are TRBV2 and TRBJ2-5, with D uncertain. CDR3 region: CASSDIETQYF. Written as DNA, the CDR3 is TGTGCCAGCAGTGACATTGAGACCCAGTACTTC.